This T cell receptor (beta chain) is from a study of T cell responses to AZD1222 COVID-19 vaccine. The CDR3 is 14 amino acids. In germline, CDR1 is LGHNA, CDR2 YSLEER. Between the trimmed V and J ends, which lost 4 bases and 4 bases, there was a span of 10 bases. Measured with immunoSEQ multiplex PCR; TCRdb has only the in-frame clones, and not every one. The data contain some 120,000 clones, 87% of them seen just once; the ten biggest clones take up 1.3% to 1.5%. The chain couples TRBV4-3 to TRBJ1-4; D call uncertain. This specimen consisted of peripheral blood, obtained on day 0 of AZD1222 vaccination. The sequence was obtained from an adult in good health. The CDR3 DNA reads as TGCGCCAGCAGCCTCGGGAGCTATAATGAAAAACTGTTTTTT. Translation gives CASSLGSYNEKLFF.